These 26 T cell receptor beta chains were all obtained from the same sample, sequenced in a study of T cells in Graves' hyperthyroidism and ophthalmopathy. Amplified regions were TCR beta CDR3 sequences from RNA transcripts. With the HTBI primer set, the TCR CDR3 went through a first round of RT-PCR. TCRdb passed the multiplex PCR reads through MiXCR, listing each CDR3 protein once. The sample records 400,000 to 450,000 distinct CDR3 sequences, 14% to 15% being singletons. The sequencing sample was made of blood. The receptors originated from a man between 18 and 35 years old with Graves' ophthalmopathy.

This clonotype was observed many times. The genes are TRBV10-3 and TRBJ2-1, with TRBD2 matching over 7 bases. The CDR3 contains 14 residues. CDR1 and CDR2 from the germline V gene are ENHRY and SYGVKD. The V segment lost 6 bases and the J segment 7 bases; nucleotides outside the gene matches: 9. The CDR3 here is CAIRTPGGGNEQFF. The CDR3 nucleotides are TGTGCCATCAGGACCCCGGGGGGAGGAAATGAGCAGTTCTTC.

In this sample, this clonotype turned up many times. The chain links TRBV11-2 to TRBJ2-3; TRBD1 matches 10 bases. Germline assignment: CDR1 SGHAT and CDR2 FQNNGV. J lost 10 bases, V lost 0 bases, and 4 bases had no gene match. The CDR3 has 14 residues. CDR3 sequence (DNA): TGTGCCAGCAGCTTAGAATTGGACAGGGGGGCGCAGTATTTT. Protein sequence: CASSLELDRGAQYF. The full variable domain, rest sourced from reference TRBV11-2 and TRBJ2-3, is EAGVAQSPRYKIIEKRQSVAFWCNPISGHATLYWYQQILGQGPKLLIQFQNNGVVDDSQLPKDRFSAERLKGVDSTLKIQPAKLEDSAVYLCASSLELDRGAQYFGPGTRLTVL.

CDR3 DNA sequence: TGTGCCAGTAGATCTACAGGTTGGGAGACCCAGTACTTC. This sequence encodes CASRSTGWETQYF. The genes are TRBV19 and TRBJ2-5; a possible D gene is TRBD1 (5 bases). Deletions cut 6 bases from V and 5 bases from J, with 13 bases between. The CDR3 is 13 amino acids. Germline V gene data show CDR1 as LNHDA and CDR2 as SQIVND (reference sequence). Drawing the rest from reference TRBV19 and TRBJ2-5, the complete variable domain is DGGITQSPKYLFRKEGQNVTLSCEQNLNHDAMYWYRQDPGQGLRLIYYSQIVNDFQKGDIAEGYSVSREKKESFPLTVTSAQKNPTAFYLCASRSTGWETQYFGPGTRLLVL.

The sample holds many counts of this clonotype. This chain joins TRBV7-8 and TRBJ2-5, with 10 bases aligning to TRBD1. The CDR3 consists of 17 residues. The V and J ends lost 1 base and 8 bases, in that order; junction bases with no gene match: 13. CDR1 and CDR2 (germline): SGHVS, FQNEAQ. The CDR3 is CASSLGGPGQGPSTQYF. The CDR3 DNA reads TGTGCCAGCAGCTTAGGGGGACCGGGACAGGGGCCAAGTACCCAGTACTTC.

The V gene is TRBV19, the J gene TRBJ2-7, with 7 nucleotides matching TRBD1. Trimming removed 3 bases from V and 7 bases from J; junction bases left unmatched: 9. The germline CDR1 and CDR2 sequences are LNHDA and SQIVND (reference sequence). The CDR3 is 14 amino acids. The CDR3 region has the DNA TGTGCCAGTAGTATCTATGACAGGGTTCAAGAGCAGTACTTC. Its translation is CASSIYDRVQEQYF. Full variable domain (missing parts from reference TRBV19 and TRBJ2-7): DGGITQSPKYLFRKEGQNVTLSCEQNLNHDAMYWYRQDPGQGLRLIYYSQIVNDFQKGDIAEGYSVSREKKESFPLTVTSAQKNPTAFYLCASSIYDRVQEQYFGPGTRLTVT.

This clonotype was seen many times. The chain couples TRBV9 to TRBJ1-1, with D uncertain. Germline CDR1 reads SGDLS; CDR2 reads YYNGEE. Trimming stripped 3 bases from V and 2 bases from J, with 8 bases between. The CDR3 spans 13 residues. CDR3: CASSAYKNTEAFF. The DNA for the CDR3 is TGTGCCAGCAGCGCCTATAAAAACACTGAAGCTTTCTTT.

This clonotype occurred a few times. The chain links TRBV5-1 to TRBJ2-1, with D perhaps TRBD2 (6 bases). Per germline, CDR1 SGHRS and CDR2 YFSETQ. The CDR3 has 15 residues. Trimming stripped 4 bases from V and 9 bases from J, with 20 bases between. The DNA for the CDR3 is TGCGCCAGCAGCCCCCCAGAGACTAGTTCCACTGAGCAGTTCTTC. It yields the protein CASSPPETSSTEQFF.

At least ten counts were recorded for this clonotype. V and J are TRBV3-1 and TRBJ2-7, with D possibly matching TRBD1 (5 bases). CDR1 is LGHDT, CDR2 YNNKEL, per germline (reference sequence). The CDR3 contains 14 residues. V dropped 1 base and J dropped 3 bases, with 10 bases sitting between them. CDR3 sequence (DNA): TGTGCCAGCAGCCAAGTGGACACGTACTACGAGCAGTACTTC. Translation: CASSQVDTYYEQYF.

This clonotype was counted only a few times. This sequence joins TRBV5-1 and TRBJ2-1, with 7 bases identical to TRBD2. Germline V gene data show CDR1 as SGHRS and CDR2 as YFSETQ. The CDR3 has 23 amino acids. V lost 0 bases, J lost 4 bases, and 28 bases stayed unmatched. CDR3 sequence: CASSLAVLAYSLLPGGAYNEQFF. The CDR3 nucleotides are TGCGCCAGCAGCTTGGCCGTCTTGGCCTACTCCCTTCTGCCGGGAGGTGCATACAATGAGCAGTTCTTC.

This clonotype was recorded at least ten times. The CDR3 nucleotides read TGTGCCACCGTAGGCGCAACTAATGAAAAACTGTTTTTT. Protein sequence: CATVGATNEKLFF. V is TRBV6-1 and J is TRBJ1-4; D is uncertain. Per germline, CDR1 MNHNS and CDR2 SASEGT. The V end lost 10 bases, the J end lost 0 bases, and 9 bases lay between the germline ends. CDR3 length equals 13 residues.

At least ten counts were recorded for this clonotype. The V and J genes are TRBV12-5 and TRBJ2-7; 9 nucleotides align to TRBD1. Germline lookup yields CDR1 LGHNT and CDR2 FRNRAP. The CDR3 contains 15 residues. V lost 7 bases to trimming and J lost 1 base; unmatched junction nucleotides: 8. The CDR3 loop reads CASATRDRASYEQYF. The CDR3 DNA reads TGTGCTAGTGCCACCCGGGACAGGGCTTCCTACGAGCAGTACTTC.

On this clonotype: A much larger clone is a single base away; this may be a read error. The V call is TRBV20-1, the J call TRBJ2-2; D is unclear. The germline gives CDR1 DFQATT, CDR2 SNEGSKA (reference sequence). V shed 4 bases and J shed 7 bases, with 7 bases lying between them. The CDR3 totals 11 residues. The CDR3 DNA reads TGCAGTGCTATGAGTTACGGGGAGCTGTTTTTT. Amino acids: CSAMSYGELFF.

This clonotype was counted at least ten times. This chain links TRBV5-1 with TRBJ2-7, with D unclear. Trimming removed 7 bases at V and 0 bases at J, with 14 bases between. Germline loops: CDR1 SGHRS, CDR2 YFSETQ. The CDR3 spans 14 residues. Here the CDR3 reads CASETSPSSYEQYF. In DNA, the CDR3 is TGCGCCAGCGAGACCTCCCCGAGCTCCTACGAGCAGTACTTC. The complete variable domain, with remaining parts taken from reference TRBV5-1 and TRBJ2-7, reads KAGVTQTPRYLIKTRGQQVTLSCSPISGHRSVSWYQQTPGQGLQFLFEYFSETQRNKGNFPGRFSGRQFSNSRSEMNVSTLELGDSALYLCASETSPSSYEQYFGPGTRLTVT.

This clonotype has ten or more counts. The chain combines TRBV29-1 with TRBJ2-3, with D maybe TRBD2 (5 bases). V was trimmed by 4 bases and J by 0 bases, leaving 17 bases between them. The CDR3 length is 16 residues. CDR1 is SQVTM, CDR2 ANQGSEA, per germline. The CDR3 reads CSVATSWGASTDTQYF. In nucleotides, the CDR3 is TGCAGCGTTGCGACGAGTTGGGGAGCTAGCACAGATACGCAGTATTTT.

The sample holds many counts of this clonotype. The gene calls are TRBV6-2 or TRBV6-3 and TRBJ1-1; the D is unclear. From germline, CDR1 is MNHEY and CDR2 SVGEGT. The V end was cut by 6 bases, the J end by 4 bases, with 18 bases between. This CDR3 contains 15 residues. Written as DNA, the CDR3 is TGTGCCAGCAGCCTGAAATGGCCGAGGATCACTGAAGCTTTCTTT. Translating gives CASSLKWPRITEAFF.

This clonotype was counted ten times or more. The chain couples TRBV10-3 to TRBJ2-1, with TRBD2 matching 10 bases. The length of the CDR3 is 13 residues. Per germline, CDR1 ENHRY and CDR2 SYGVKD. The V segment lost 10 bases and the J segment 5 bases; nucleotides outside the gene matches: 5. This CDR3 reads CATAGTSDNEQFF. CDR3 nucleotides: TGTGCCACCGCCGGGACTAGCGACAATGAGCAGTTCTTC.

This clonotype was observed many times. J is TRBJ2-1 and V is TRBV6-1; 7 nucleotides line up with TRBD2. This CDR3 has 15 amino acids. The V gene's germline CDR1 is MNHNS and CDR2 SASEGT. V dropped 5 bases and J dropped 0; count of bases not matched to a gene: 4. The CDR3 DNA follows: TGTGCCAGCAGTCTCCTAGCGGACTCCTACAATGAGCAGTTCTTC. Protein sequence: CASSLLADSYNEQFF.

Many counts were recorded for this clonotype. The chain recombines TRBV6-1 with TRBJ2-5; 9 bases align to TRBD1. Germline V gene lookup returns CDR1 MNHNS and CDR2 SASEGT. The ends lost 5 bases at V and 5 bases at J; junction bases unmatched: 12. The CDR3 consists of 16 residues. CDR3 protein: CASSSNPGTGYETQYF. The DNA of the CDR3 is TGTGCCAGCAGTTCCAACCCCGGGACAGGGTACGAGACCCAGTACTTC.

This clonotype was counted many times. The chain joins TRBV10-3 to TRBJ2-3, with TRBD1 matching over 7 bases. The trim removed 6 bases at V and 3 bases at J, leaving 3 bases unmatched. Germline lookup yields CDR1 ENHRY and CDR2 SYGVKD. The CDR3 consists of 13 residues. The DNA of the CDR3 is TGTGCCATCAGCAGACAGGGTACAGATACGCAGTATTTT. This gives the protein CAISRQGTDTQYF.

This clonotype appeared a few times. The rearrangement uses TRBV27 and TRBJ1-5, with 7 bases lining up with TRBD1. CDR1 and CDR2 (germline): MNHEY, SMNVEV (reference sequence). This CDR3 contains 15 residues. V trimming: 2 bases; J trimming: 2 bases; junction bases outside the gene matches: 3. CDR3 in amino acids: CASSLKGARNQPQHF. In nucleotides, the CDR3 is TGTGCCAGCAGTTTAAAGGGGGCCCGCAATCAGCCCCAGCATTTT.

This chain uses TRBV7-9 with TRBJ1-4; no firm D call. V was shortened by 4 bases and J by 6 bases, with 15 bases between the two germline ends. CDR1 is SEHNR and CDR2 is FQNEAQ in the germline V gene (reference sequence). The CDR3 loop spans 15 amino acids. The CDR3 here is CASSSYAGAYEKLFF. CDR3 DNA: TGTGCCAGCAGCTCCTACGCGGGAGCGTATGAAAAACTGTTTTTT.

This chain connects TRBV20-1 to TRBJ2-7, with 8 bases lining up with TRBD2. CDR1 and CDR2 (germline): DFQATT, SNEGSKA (reference sequence). V lost 6 bases to trimming and J lost 2 bases; unmatched junction nucleotides: 9. The length of the CDR3 is 14 residues. This chain's CDR3 is CSATGTSGPYEQYF. CDR3 DNA sequence: TGCAGTGCGACCGGGACTAGTGGGCCCTACGAGCAGTACTTC.

The sample holds many counts of this clonotype. The chain joins TRBV9 to TRBJ1-1; a weak D match, TRBD1 (6 bases). Germline-derived CDR1 and CDR2 are SGDLS and YYNGEE. Trimming removed 7 bases from V and 7 bases from J, with 20 bases in between. This CDR3 is 14 amino acids long. In DNA form, the CDR3 reads TGTGCCAGCGGACGGGAGGGGGGGGCCTATGAAGCTTTCTTT. Its protein is CASGREGGAYEAFF.

This clonotype was counted at least ten times. The chain couples TRBV6-1 to TRBJ1-1, with 8 positions matching TRBD1. This CDR3 is 13 amino acids long. The germline gives CDR1 MNHNS, CDR2 SASEGT. Trimming cost V 7 bases and J 10 bases; bases outside gene matches: 11. The CDR3 is CASTSRLGQGAFF. In DNA form, the CDR3 reads TGTGCCAGCACCTCCAGGCTAGGACAGGGAGCTTTCTTT.

This chain connects TRBV24-1 to TRBJ2-3; 9 nucleotides agree with TRBD2. This CDR3 contains 13 residues. Germline CDR1 KGHDR, CDR2 SFDVKD. Trimming removed 10 bases from V and 2 bases from J; junction bases left unmatched: 3. The CDR3 DNA reads as TGTGCCACTGCTAGCGGGACCACAGATACGCAGTATTTT. Translated: CATASGTTDTQYF.

Ten or more counts support this clonotype. The rearrangement joins TRBV11-2 to TRBJ1-5; D is uncertain. V was shortened by 1 base and J by 3 bases, with 7 bases between the two germline ends. CDR3 length: 14 residues. Germline assignment: CDR1 SGHAT and CDR2 FQNNGV. The CDR3 DNA is TGTGCCAGCAGCTTAGCACAGTACAATCAGCCCCAGCATTTT. It yields the protein CASSLAQYNQPQHF.